The source of this T cell receptor beta chain is a study of T cells in Graves' hyperthyroidism and ophthalmopathy. Findings and caveats of the study: Clonotypes that were expanded in thyroid above 0.001 mostly appeared in blood too.

Germline CDR1 is MDHEN and CDR2 is SYDVKM. The V segment lost 1 base and the J segment 6 bases; nucleotides outside the gene matches: 24. This CDR3 has 22 amino acids. In its sample, this clonotype was seen many times. No antigen is known for it. Researchers took RNA transcripts and amplified the TCR beta CDR3 regions from them. The HTBI primer set served for first-round RT-PCR of the TCR CDR3. Each CDR3 protein gets one entry after TCRdb re-called the multiplex PCR reads with MiXCR. The sample has roughly 600,000 distinct CDR3 sequences; roughly 15% are singletons. Lactation, pregnancy, other autoimmune disease or uncontrolled infection excluded patients.

This chain uses TRBV28 with TRBJ2-2; 9 nucleotides match TRBD2. The sequence derives from a woman aged 45-65 years with Graves' ophthalmopathy. The sample taken for sequencing was blood. DNA of the CDR3: TGTGCCAGCAGTTTATCGCTGGTGTACACCAATAGCGGGAGTTTCGTAGCCGGGGAGCTGTTTTTT. Translating it yields CASSLSLVYTNSGSFVAGELFF.